One and the same sample provided the 13 T cell receptor beta chains below, sequenced in a study of cytomegalovirus exposure and HLA in healthy donors. Profiling relied on immunoSEQ multiplex PCR, and the TCRdb table lists in-frame clones only, not all of them. Among hundreds of thousands of clones listed, around nine tenths were seen once. Material for sequencing was PBMCs. Source of these receptors: a man younger than 30 in good health and CMV-seronegative.

This clone is a singleton in its sample. The chain uses TRBV5-6 and TRBJ2-2; maybe TRBD1 (6 bases). Looked up from germline, CDR1 is SGHDT and CDR2 is YYEEEE. V was pared by 7 bases and J by 1 base, with 11 bases between. CDR3 length: 14 amino acids. Here the CDR3 DNA reads TGTGCCAGCGTGAGAGGGGGGAACACCGGGGAGCTGTTTTTT. Its translation: CASVRGGNTGELFF.

The chain links TRBV7-2 to TRBJ2-7; perhaps TRBD1 as D (6 bases). V was clipped by 3 bases and J by 6 bases, with 12 bases between them. The CDR3 is 13 amino acids. The germline V gene encodes CDR1 SGHTA and CDR2 FQGNSA. In DNA, the CDR3 is TGTGCCAGCAGCTTTCGGGACAAGGGCGAGCAGTACTTC. Amino acids: CASSFRDKGEQYF.

This sequence joins TRBV9 and TRBJ2-4; 7 positions agree with TRBD2. J lost 9 bases, V lost 0 bases, and 3 bases had no gene match. The CDR3 totals 13 residues. Germline lookup yields CDR1 SGDLS and CDR2 YYNGEE. The CDR3 sequence is CASSVESGGIQYF. The CDR3 nucleotides are TGTGCCAGCAGCGTAGAATCGGGGGGCATTCAGTACTTC.

The J gene is TRBJ1-1, the V gene TRBV30; TRBD1 is a possible D gene (5 bases). V dropped 4 bases and J dropped 1 base, with 13 bases sitting between them. CDR1 is GTSNPN and CDR2 is SVGIG in the germline V gene (reference sequence). The CDR3 spans 14 residues. The CDR3 DNA reads TGTGCCTGGAATCAGGGAAGTCCGAACACTGAAGCTTTCTTT. Its translation is CAWNQGSPNTEAFF.

V gene TRBV4-1 combines with J gene TRBJ2-1, with 10 bases that match TRBD2. Germline values: CDR1 MGHRA, CDR2 YSYEKL. The J segment lost 8 bases and the V segment lost 1 base, leaving 5 bases of the junction unmatched. CDR3 length: 15 amino acids. The CDR3 DNA follows: TGCGCCAGCAGCCAAGTGCTAGCGGGAGTTTATGAGCAGTTCTTC. Translation gives CASSQVLAGVYEQFF.

The V gene is TRBV15, the J gene TRBJ2-7; 10 bases match TRBD2. There are 14 residues in the CDR3. Germline CDR1 and CDR2: LNHNV and YYDKDF (reference sequence). After removal of 11 bases from V and 4 bases from J, the junction contained 11 bases not matched to a gene. As DNA, the CDR3 is TGTGCCTCCTCCCCAGGGACTAGCGCTTACGAGCAGTACTTC. This encodes CASSPGTSAYEQYF.

This rearrangement joins TRBV15 to TRBJ2-7; D might be TRBD1 (6 bases). Trimming took 4 bases from V and 3 from J, leaving 7 bases between them. Germline CDR1 and CDR2: LNHNV and YYDKDF (reference sequence). There are 12 residues in the CDR3. The CDR3 protein is CATSKDSYEQYF. The CDR3 nucleotides are TGTGCCACCAGCAAGGACAGCTACGAGCAGTACTTC.

This clone was seen more than once but under ten times. V and J are TRBV11-3 and TRBJ2-1; 7 nucleotides align to TRBD2. From germline, CDR1 is SGHNT and CDR2 YENEEA. The CDR3 extends over 12 amino acids. V lost 6 bases and J lost 9; bases outside the gene matches: 5. The CDR3 reads CASSQPSGEQFF. The CDR3 DNA follows: TGTGCCAGCAGTCAACCTAGCGGTGAGCAGTTCTTC. The complete variable domain, with remaining parts taken from reference TRBV11-3 and TRBJ2-1, reads EAGVVQSPRYKIIEKKQPVAFWCNPISGHNTLYWYLQNLGQGPELLIRYENEEAVDDSQLPKDRFSAERLKGVDSTLKIQPAELGDSAVYLCASSQPSGEQFFGPGTRLTVL.

The J gene is TRBJ1-2, the V gene TRBV6-5; D unresolved. The germline V and J ends were trimmed by 6 bases and 3 bases, with 14 bases remaining between them. The germline CDR1 and CDR2 sequences are MNHEY and SVGAGI. The length of the CDR3 is 14 residues. The CDR3 loop is CASRGMGQDYGYTF. In DNA form, the CDR3 reads TGTGCCAGCAGGGGCATGGGCCAGGACTATGGCTACACCTTC.

This clone was found many times. The chain combines TRBV6-4 with TRBJ2-1, with 13 bases matching TRBD2. CDR1 and CDR2 from the germline V gene are MRHNA and SNTAGT. The CDR3 has 15 amino acids. V lost 0 bases, J lost 9 bases, and 2 bases stayed unmatched. The CDR3 region has the DNA TGTGCCAGCAGTGACTCACTAGCGGGGGGGCGTGAGCAGTTCTTC. Its translation: CASSDSLAGGREQFF.

In its sample, this clone was seen once. V usage is TRBV7-2 and J usage is TRBJ2-2; 8 bases map to TRBD2. The germline V gene has CDR1 SGHTA and CDR2 FQGNSA. This CDR3 spans 15 amino acids. V was clipped by 3 bases and J by 6 bases; unmatched bases: 6. In DNA form, the CDR3 reads TGTGCCAGCAGCTTCTTCAGCGGGAGAGCCGGGGAGCTGTTTTTT. Protein sequence: CASSFFSGRAGELFF. Combining the CDR3 with reference TRBV7-2 and TRBJ2-2 gives the whole variable domain GAGVSQSPSNKVTEKGKDVELRCDPISGHTALYWYRQSLGQGLEFLIYFQGNSAPDKSGLPSDRFSAERTGGSVSTLTIQRTQQEDSAVYLCASSFFSGRAGELFFGEGSRLTVL.

The chain combines TRBV5-8 with TRBJ2-7; D is possibly TRBD2 (5 bases). Germline CDR1 is SGHTS and CDR2 is YDEGEE. The CDR3 is made up of 15 amino acids. Trimming removed 1 base at V and 6 bases at J, with 17 bases between. The CDR3 DNA is TGTGCCAGCAGCTTGCAAACCTGGACTTTTACCGAGCAGTACTTC. This translates into CASSLQTWTFTEQYF.

V gene TRBV7-8 combines with J gene TRBJ2-3, with a possible D match to TRBD1 (8 bases). The length of the CDR3 is 13 residues. Trimming removed 4 bases at V and 13 bases at J, with 18 bases between. Germline CDR1 reads SGHVS; CDR2 reads FQNEAQ. The CDR3 DNA follows: TGTGCCAGCAGCTCGAAGCGGGGACAGGCGGAGTATTTT. Translation gives CASSSKRGQAEYF. The whole variable domain, filled in from reference TRBV7-8 and TRBJ2-3, reads GAGVSQSPRYKVAKRGQDVALRCDPISGHVSLFWYQQALGQGPEFLTYFQNEAQLDKSGLPSDRFFAERPEGSVSTLKIQRTQQEDSAVYLCASSSKRGQAEYFGPGTRLTVL.